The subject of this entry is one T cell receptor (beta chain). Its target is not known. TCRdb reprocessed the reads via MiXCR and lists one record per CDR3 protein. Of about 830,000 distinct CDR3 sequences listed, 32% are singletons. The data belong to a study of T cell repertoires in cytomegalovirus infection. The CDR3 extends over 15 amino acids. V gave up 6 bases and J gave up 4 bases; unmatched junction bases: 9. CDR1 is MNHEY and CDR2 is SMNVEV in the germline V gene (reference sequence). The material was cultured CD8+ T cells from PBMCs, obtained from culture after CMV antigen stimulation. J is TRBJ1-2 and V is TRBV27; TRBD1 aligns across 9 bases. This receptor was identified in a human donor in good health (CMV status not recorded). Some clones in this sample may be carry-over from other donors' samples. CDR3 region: CASSETGGAFYGYTF. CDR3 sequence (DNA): TGTGCCAGCAGCGAGACAGGGGGGGCTTTCTATGGCTACACCTTC.